This T cell receptor (beta chain) was found in a study of metastatic and nonmetastatic thyroid tumors. No treatment had been given to any patient before thyroid surgery. Germline V gives CDR1 MDHEN, CDR2 SYDVKM. Trimming removed 8 bases at V and 2 bases at J, with 28 bases between. CDR3 size: 18 residues. TCRdb used MiXCR to call clones anew from the PCR reads. This table has some 52,000 clones, roughly 15% appearing once. There are many counts of this clone. The chain couples TRBV28 to TRBJ2-7; maybe TRBD2 (6 bases). Material: blood. This TCR derives from a female donor with papillary thyroid cancer or a benign thyroid nodule (not recorded which). Some clones in this sample may be carry-over from other donors' samples. In DNA, the CDR3 is TGTGCCAGCGGAACCGAATTACAAGGTAGGAGGGCTACCTACGAGCAGTACTTC. It codes for CASGTELQGRRATYEQYF.